These 10 T cell receptor beta chains came from one sample sequenced in a study of identical twins. TCRdb ran MiXCR on the 5' RACE reads and lists one entry per CDR3 protein. The top ten hold 2.9% of the sample, which has fewer than 500,000 distinct CDR3 sequences, around 24% seen once. These records were also assigned to another study, of T cells expressing NK-cell markers.

The specimen sequenced was CD4+ T cells sorted from blood. The source of these receptors is a woman aged 18 to 35 in good health.

This clonotype came up a few times. The CDR3 region has the DNA TGTGCCAGCAGCGGACAGGGGAGCAATCAGCCCCAGCATTTT. Its protein product is CASSGQGSNQPQHF. The V gene is TRBV7-9, the J gene TRBJ1-5, with 9 nucleotides matching TRBD1. V trimming: 5 bases; J trimming: 1 base; junction bases outside the gene matches: 0. This CDR3 region has 14 residues. Germline loops: CDR1 SEHNR, CDR2 FQNEAQ (reference sequence).

This clonotype has just a few counts. The V and J genes are TRBV9 and TRBJ2-1; D not resolved. V gave up 0 bases and J gave up 9 bases, with 4 bases separating them. The germline V gene encodes CDR1 SGDLS and CDR2 YYNGEE. The CDR3 runs to 11 residues. As DNA, the CDR3 is TGTGCCAGCAGCGTAGGAGGTGAGCAGTTCTTC. This sequence encodes CASSVGGEQFF.

The V and J genes are TRBV20-1 and TRBJ2-2; 8 nucleotides match TRBD1. After removal of 3 bases from V and 3 bases from J, the junction contained 9 bases not matched to a gene. Germline-derived CDR1 and CDR2 are DFQATT and SNEGSKA (reference sequence). This CDR3 comprises 16 residues. CDR3 sequence (DNA): TGCAGTGCTAGCAGGGGGCGGCTAGGGGACACCGGGGAGCTGTTTTTT. Translating gives CSASRGRLGDTGELFF.

This clonotype was counted a few times. The V call is TRBV29-1, the J call TRBJ2-1, with D hard to call. Germline V gene lookup returns CDR1 SQVTM and CDR2 ANQGSEA. The CDR3 runs 16 residues. V lost 0 bases and J 7 bases, leaving 19 bases between the germline ends. The CDR3 bases are TGCAGCGTTGAAGACCAGGTCAAGCTAGTCGGAAATGAGCAGTTCTTC. Translation: CSVEDQVKLVGNEQFF.

This sequence joins TRBV20-1 and TRBJ1-2, with TRBD1 as a possible D gene (6 bases). Germline V gene sequence: CDR1 DFQATT, CDR2 SNEGSKA (reference sequence). The germline V and J ends were trimmed by 2 bases and 8 bases, with 18 bases remaining between them. CDR3 length: 14 residues. Here the CDR3 reads CSARNLLGQLGYTF. The CDR3 DNA reads TGCAGTGCTAGAAATCTTTTAGGACAGTTAGGCTACACCTTC.

V and J are TRBV12-3 or TRBV12-4 and TRBJ2-5, with 8 bases aligning to TRBD1. The V and J ends lost 6 bases and 6 bases, in that order; junction bases with no gene match: 9. The CDR3 sequence is 14 residues long. The CDR3 DNA sequence: TGTGCCAGCAGCCAATCAGGGGGCGCGCAGACCCAGTACTTC. Its translation: CASSQSGGAQTQYF.

The chain links TRBV29-1 to TRBJ2-5; D not certain. Germline values: CDR1 SQVTM, CDR2 ANQGSEA. V was trimmed by 4 bases and J by 5 bases, leaving 8 bases between them. This CDR3 has 11 amino acids. DNA for the CDR3: TGCAGCGTTGCATTCGACGAGACCCAGTACTTC. Translating it yields CSVAFDETQYF.

This clonotype showed up just a few times. This sequence joins TRBV3-1 and TRBJ2-7, with 11 nucleotides matching TRBD2. Germline V lookup: CDR1 LGHDT, CDR2 YNNKEL (reference sequence). Losses at the gene ends were 10 bases for V and 2 bases for J; bases not matched to a gene: 10. This CDR3 has 15 residues. The CDR3 sequence is CATAAGTSGTYEQYF. CDR3 nucleotides: TGTGCCACCGCAGCCGGGACTAGCGGAACCTACGAGCAGTACTTC.

This clonotype was recorded many times. The rearrangement links TRBV29-1 to TRBJ2-2; tentatively, D is TRBD1 (5 bases). CDR3 size: 15 residues. Germline loops: CDR1 SQVTM, CDR2 ANQGSEA. V lost 4 bases and J 0 bases, leaving 12 bases between the germline ends. The CDR3 sequence: CSVGGSTSNTGELFF. In DNA form, the CDR3 reads TGCAGCGTTGGGGGCAGCACCTCGAACACCGGGGAGCTGTTTTTT.

The chain carries TRBV12-3 or TRBV12-4 and TRBJ1-1; the D is unclear. The length of the CDR3 is 10 residues. V dropped 6 bases and J dropped 10 bases, with 9 bases sitting between them. The DNA of the CDR3 is TGTGCCAGCAGGGGATTCAGAGCTTTCTTT. Translating gives CASRGFRAFF.